The 9 T cell receptor beta chains listed next were all sequenced from one sample in a study of tumor-infiltrating lymphocytes in primary liver carcinoma. From unsorted bulk tissue weighing roughly 18-30 mg, DNA and RNA were co-extracted. From approximately 0.5 ug of total RNA, TCR beta-specific cDNA was reverse-transcribed using a constant-region primer. Three nested multiplex PCR rounds, a slightly modified ARM-PCR method, built the TCR beta libraries. With TRBV1-TRBV30 forward primers and a C-beta reverse primer, the first two PCR rounds were run for roughly 10 cycles each. MiXCR, applied by TCRdb to the multiplex PCR reads, yields one record per CDR3 protein. Among about 20,000 distinct CDR3 sequences listed, 60% to 85% were seen once. Sequencing was done on a sample of liver tumor tissue from sampling region 4. The subset denotes: tumor region T4, right-lateral pole. These receptors were obtained from a woman in her 30s with primary liver carcinoma and hepatitis B virus infection.

On this clonotype: At one boundary the junction diverges from the germline segment, which might be a read error. This sequence joins TRBV4-3 and TRBJ1-2; no firm D call. The CDR3 spans 14 residues. Germline V CDR1 and CDR2: LGHNA, YSLEER. CDR3 amino acids: CASSAESEIYGYSF. CDR3 DNA: TGTGCCAGCAGCGCTGAGTCGGAGATCTATGGCTACAGCTTC.

In the case of this clonotype: A clone one base away is much larger, so this may be a read error. This chain joins TRBV7-3 and TRBJ1-4; TRBD1 agrees at 8 bases. CDR3 size: 13 residues. Germline loops: CDR1 SGHTA, CDR2 FQGTGA. DNA for the CDR3: TGTGCCAGCAACTTAGGACAGGGTCAAAAACTGTTTTTT. It codes for CASNLGQGQKLFF.

In the case of this clonotype: A much more abundant neighbour one base away suggests this may be a read error. The chain recombines TRBV28 with TRBJ1-2, with D uncertain. The CDR3 length is 14 residues. Germline loops: CDR1 MDHEN, CDR2 SYDVKM. As DNA, the CDR3 is TGTGCCAGCAGTTTAGGGCGGGCGGACTATGACTACACCTTC. The encoded protein is CASSLGRADYDYTF.

For this clonotype: One end of the junction does not line up with germline, which may come from a read error. The CDR3 region is CSIVPWCGGYIF. The CDR3 DNA follows: TGCAGCATTGTACCTTGGTGCGGCGGCTACATCTTC. The chain combines TRBV29-1 with TRBJ1-2; no reliable D call. CDR1 and CDR2 (germline): SQVTM, ANQGSEA. CDR3 length: 12 residues.

The table lists this clonotype with many counts. This chain connects TRBV20-1 to TRBJ2-2; 8 bases are shared with TRBD2. CDR1 is DFQATT, CDR2 SNEGSKA, per germline (reference sequence). V was pared by 4 bases and J by 4 bases, with 8 bases of the junction left unmatched. The CDR3 totals 15 residues. As DNA, the CDR3 is TGCAGTGCTAAGACGGGGGGGGCGGGCACCGGGGAGCTGTTTTTT. Amino acids: CSAKTGGAGTGELFF.

As concerns this clonotype: The junction departs from the called germline gene at one end, perhaps through a read error. The chain joins TRBV4-3 to TRBJ2-3; D is undetermined. Germline CDR1 is LGHNA and CDR2 is YSLEER. CDR3 length equals 18 residues. This chain's CDR3 is CTSSHSVLLGDPDDTQYF. Written as DNA, the CDR3 is TGCACCAGCAGCCACTCGGTCTTGCTGGGTGATCCCGATGATACGCAGTATTTT.

Note on this clonotype: The CDR3 does not close with the conserved phenylalanine or tryptophan, likely indicating a read error. This chain uses TRBV29-1 with TRBJ2-1, with D perhaps TRBD1 (6 bases). The germline gives CDR1 SQVTM, CDR2 ANQGSEA. The CDR3 totals 14 residues. Deletions cut 7 bases from V and 4 bases from J, with 17 bases between. The CDR3 DNA is TGCAGCGCCAAGACAGGAGTAAGTTACAATGAGCAGTTCTCC. Translation gives CSAKTGVSYNEQFS.

With regard to this clonotype: With a much larger clone just one base away, this may be a read error. V gene TRBV11-1 combines with J gene TRBJ2-1, with D possibly TRBD1 on 6 matching bases. Germline V lookup: CDR1 SGHAT, CDR2 FQDESV (reference sequence). There are 15 residues in the CDR3. CDR3 in DNA: TGTGCCAGCAGCCGGAGACAGGCCTCCTACAATGAGCAGTCCTTC. Encoded protein: CASSRRQASYNEQSF. The complete variable domain, with remaining parts taken from reference TRBV11-1 and TRBJ2-1, reads EAEVAQSPRYKITEKSQAVAFWCDPISGHATLYWYRQILGQGPELLVQFQDESVVDDSQLPKDRFSAERLKGVDSTLKIQPAELGDSAMYLCASSRRQASYNEQSFGPGTRLTVL.

With respect to this clonotype: This CDR3 is missing its conserved last phenylalanine or tryptophan, likely due to a read error. The V gene is TRBV11-2, the J gene TRBJ2-7, with D possibly being TRBD2 (5 bases). Germline CDR1 reads SGHAT; CDR2 reads FQNNGV. This CDR3 spans 13 amino acids. The CDR3 DNA is TGTTCCAGCAGCCCCGGGAACACTTACGAGCAGTACCTC. Its protein is CSSSPGNTYEQYL.